This passage covers 12 T cell receptor beta chains from one sample sequenced in a study of beta chain features in type 1 diabetes. The whole isolated RNA underwent reverse transcription, so sequencing captured expressed TCRB transcripts. The repertoire was sequenced with immunoSEQ multiplex PCR; TCRdb's copy has only in-frame clones and lacks some. Of some 220,000 clones listed, 11% are singletons. Sequences were obtained from central memory CD4+ T cells from blood. The receptors were gathered from a man aged 18 to 29 in good health.

The sample holds a few counts of this clone. CDR3 amino acids: CASSLLAGGRTDTQYF. The CDR3 bases are TGTGCCAGCAGCCTACTAGCGGGAGGACGCACAGATACGCAGTATTTT. The V and J genes are TRBV11-3 and TRBJ2-3; TRBD2 matches 12 bases. J lost 1 base, V lost 5 bases, and 4 bases had no gene match. The CDR3 totals 16 residues. CDR1 and CDR2 (germline): SGHNT, YENEEA.

This clone was seen more than once but under ten times. The V call is TRBV4-2, the J call TRBJ2-4; D unclear. The CDR3 is made up of 13 amino acids. Trimming removed 0 bases at V and 5 bases at J, with 5 bases between. The germline V gene encodes CDR1 LGHNA and CDR2 YNFKEQ. As DNA, the CDR3 is TGTGCCAGCAGCCAAGATCCAGAAAACATTCAGTACTTC. Its protein product is CASSQDPENIQYF.

This clone appeared a few times. The CDR3 region has the DNA TGTGCCAGCAGCCCGAGCGGAAACTCCTACAATGAGCAGTTCTTC. It yields the protein CASSPSGNSYNEQFF. The rearrangement uses TRBV5-4 and TRBJ2-1; D is perhaps TRBD2 (5 bases). Germline values: CDR1 SGHNT, CDR2 YYREEE (reference sequence). The germline V and J ends were trimmed by 4 bases and 0 bases, with 11 bases remaining between them. The CDR3 runs 15 residues.

This clone was seen a handful of times. The same CDR3 arises from other DNA sequences in this sample as well. This chain joins TRBV30 and TRBJ1-1; D is perhaps TRBD1 (5 bases). Looked up from germline, CDR1 is GTSNPN and CDR2 is SVGIG (reference sequence). V was clipped by 0 bases and J by 3 bases, with 14 bases between them. This CDR3 spans 15 amino acids. The CDR3 DNA reads TGTGCCTGGAGTGTACTTGCAGGGTGGGACACTGAAGCTTTCTTT. Encoded protein: CAWSVLAGWDTEAFF.

The chain carries TRBV4-3 and TRBJ2-7, with D perhaps TRBD2 (5 bases). V shed 0 bases and J shed 3 bases, with 6 bases lying between them. CDR3 length equals 13 residues. Germline loops: CDR1 LGHNA, CDR2 YSLEER. The CDR3 bases are TGCGCCAGCAGCCAAGATCGGGGCTACGAGCAGTACTTC. It yields the protein CASSQDRGYEQYF.

This clone has a handful of counts. CDR3 loop: CASSFAGAMNTEAFF. In DNA, the CDR3 is TGTGCCAGCTCATTTGCAGGGGCAATGAACACTGAAGCTTTCTTT. The V call is TRBV18, the J call TRBJ1-1; possibly TRBD1 for D (6 bases). In germline, CDR1 is KGHSH, CDR2 LQKENI. Between the trimmed V and J ends, which lost 5 bases and 0 bases, there was a span of 13 bases. This CDR3 comprises 15 residues.

In its sample, this clone was seen a few times. The chain couples TRBV10-3 to TRBJ2-7; D gene unclear. The germline V and J ends were trimmed by 3 bases and 2 bases, with 11 bases remaining between them. The CDR3 totals 14 residues. Germline CDR1 is ENHRY and CDR2 is SYGVKD. The CDR3 spells CAISDPAPTYEQYF. The CDR3, as DNA: TGTGCCATCAGTGATCCGGCGCCTACCTACGAGCAGTACTTC.

This clone was counted at least ten times. This chain connects TRBV30 to TRBJ1-2, with a tentative D call TRBD1 (5 bases). V gave up 0 bases and J gave up 13 bases, with 18 bases separating them. This CDR3 contains 13 residues. Germline assignment: CDR1 GTSNPN and CDR2 SVGIG (reference sequence). CDR3 loop: CAWSVGGTALGTF. The CDR3 DNA sequence: TGTGCCTGGAGTGTAGGAGGGACCGCTCTCGGCACCTTC.

The V and J genes are TRBV9 and TRBJ2-3; no clear D. Looked up from germline, CDR1 is SGDLS and CDR2 is YYNGEE. Trimming left V 0 bases short and J 4 bases short, with 6 bases between. The length of the CDR3 is 13 residues. In DNA, the CDR3 is TGTGCCAGCAGCGTAGTTGGCTCAGATACGCAGTATTTT. It encodes CASSVVGSDTQYF. The complete variable domain, with remaining parts taken from reference TRBV9 and TRBJ2-3, reads DSGVTQTPKHLITATGQRVTLRCSPRSGDLSVYWYQQSLDQGLQFLIQYYNGEERAKGNILERFSAQQFPDLHSELNLSSLELGDSALYFCASSVVGSDTQYFGPGTRLTVL.

The CDR3, as DNA: TGTGCCAGCAGCGTAGCGATCGGAGTTAGAGATGAGCAGTTCTTC. Protein: CASSVAIGVRDEQFF. The chain carries TRBV9 and TRBJ2-1; D uncertain. Germline values: CDR1 SGDLS, CDR2 YYNGEE. The CDR3 runs to 15 residues. Between the trimmed V and J ends, which lost 0 bases and 8 bases, there was a span of 15 bases.

Of note for this clone: This specimen includes other DNA sequences encoding the same CDR3. The CDR3 nucleotides read TGTGCCAGCAGCTTGGCCGGGAGCACAGATACGCAGTATTTT. Protein product: CASSLAGSTDTQYF. V and J are TRBV5-4 and TRBJ2-3; D remains unclear. Trimming pared 0 bases from V and 0 bases from J, leaving 5 bases between. The germline V gene has CDR1 SGHNT and CDR2 YYREEE (reference sequence). CDR3 size: 14 residues.

In this sample, this clone turned up a few times. The chain employs TRBV7-2 and TRBJ2-1; no clear D. The CDR3 contains 13 residues. The V end was cut by 1 base, the J end by 5 bases, with 6 bases between. Germline loops: CDR1 SGHTA, CDR2 FQGNSA. CDR3 sequence (DNA): TGTGCCAGCAGCTTAGGTGCGGACAATGAGCAGTTCTTC. Protein sequence: CASSLGADNEQFF.